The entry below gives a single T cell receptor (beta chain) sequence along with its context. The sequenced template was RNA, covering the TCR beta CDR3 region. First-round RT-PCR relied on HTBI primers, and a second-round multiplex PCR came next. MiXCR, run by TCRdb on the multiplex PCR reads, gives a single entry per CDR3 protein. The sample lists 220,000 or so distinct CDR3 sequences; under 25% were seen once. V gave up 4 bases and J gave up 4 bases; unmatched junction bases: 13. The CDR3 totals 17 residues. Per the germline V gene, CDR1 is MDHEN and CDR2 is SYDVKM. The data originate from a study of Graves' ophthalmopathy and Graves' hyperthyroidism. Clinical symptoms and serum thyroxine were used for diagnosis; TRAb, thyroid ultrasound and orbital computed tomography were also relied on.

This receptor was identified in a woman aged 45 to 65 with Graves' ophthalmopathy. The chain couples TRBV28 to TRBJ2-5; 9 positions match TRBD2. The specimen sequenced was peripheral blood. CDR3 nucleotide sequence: TGTGCCAGCAGTTCCTATTTCAGCGGGAGGAAAGGAGAGACCCAGTACTTC. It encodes CASSSYFSGRKGETQYF.